Listed below are T cell receptor beta chains from one sample, sequenced in a study of blood T cell repertoires in COVID-19. Sequencing used immunoSEQ multiplex PCR; TCRdb keeps in-frame clones, though not all of them. The data show some 200,000 clones, 84% seen once. Material for sequencing was peripheral blood. The receptors derive from a human donor with acute or convalescent COVID-19. The donor label of this sample is uncertain. CDR3s include the opening cysteine and the closing phenylalanine or tryptophan. D genes are given only for firm matches. Size values are once, few and many counts, or a class for expanded clones, and some rows have none.

V gene,J gene,clone size,D gene,CDR3 DNA,CDR3 protein
TRBV28,TRBJ2-5,.,.,TGTGCCAGCAGTTCGGCGGGGAGGGAGACCCAGTACTTC,CASSSAGRETQYF
TRBV29-1,TRBJ2-5,few,.,TGCAGCGTCCTTGGACAGACCCAAGAGACCCAGTACTTC,CSVLGQTQETQYF
TRBV11-2,TRBJ2-7,few,.,TGTGCCAGCAGTCCATCACCGACAGTTGTCTACGAGCAGTACTTC,CASSPSPTVVYEQYF
TRBV12-5,TRBJ1-1,.,.,TGTGCTAGTGGTTTGGTACTAGGCAGAAACACTGAAGCTTTCTTT,CASGLVLGRNTEAFF
TRBV6-5,TRBJ2-6,.,.,TGTGCCAGCAAGGAGGACCCGGGGGCCAACGTCCTGACTTTC,CASKEDPGANVLTF
TRBV19,TRBJ1-5,.,TRBD1,TGTGCCAGTAGTAAGCCCCAGGGGGCGGGTCAGCCCCAGCATTTT,CASSKPQGAGQPQHF
TRBV28,TRBJ1-6,.,TRBD1,TGTGCCAGCATACCGGGACAGCTTCTTCACTCACCCCTCCACTTT,CASIPGQLLHSPLHF
TRBV3-1/TRBV3-2,TRBJ2-7,.,TRBD1,TGTGCCAGCAGCCAAGGGGACAGGAGCTACGAGCAGTACTTC,CASSQGDRSYEQYF
TRBV21-1,TRBJ2-1,.,.,TGTGCCAGCACCGGACTCGGGAATGAGCAGTTCTTC,CASTGLGNEQFF
TRBV30,TRBJ2-2,.,.,TGTGCCTGGTCCAGGGTCAACACCGGGGAGCTGTTTTTT,CAWSRVNTGELFF
TRBV16,TRBJ1-5,few,TRBD1,TGTGCCAGCAGCTCAGCAGGGGGTAGCAATCAGCCCCAGCATTTT,CASSSAGGSNQPQHF
TRBV4-2,TRBJ2-7,.,.,TGTGCCAGCAGCCAAGATTCTCCAGGGGCTCTCCTCGGAGACGAGCAGTACTTC,CASSQDSPGALLGDEQYF
TRBV5-1,TRBJ1-3,once,.,TGCGCCAGCAGCTTGACAGGCTCTGGAAACACCATATATTTT,CASSLTGSGNTIYF
TRBV7-2,TRBJ2-5,.,TRBD1,TGTGCCAGCAGCGGTAGGGGGCTGGGCGAGACCCAGTACTTC,CASSGRGLGETQYF